This TCR beta chain was captured in a study of CD4 T cells in relation to SARS-CoV-2 and coronaviruses. Background on the study: The restricting HLA molecule for shared crossreactive spike epitopes was mapped. Regarding the study as a whole: In around 67% of donors, memory CD4+ clonotypes crossrecognized SARS-CoV-2 and at least one common cold coronavirus spike. Crossreactive clones expanded significantly less to SARS-CoV-2 than monoreactive clones.

Sequenced by immunoSEQ multiplex PCR; TCRdb stores in-frame clones only, minus some. The sample carries some 65,000 clones, 87% recorded once. This clone was recorded only once. Its specificity is not known. Unexposed donor CD4+ T cells date from about 2010-2018, before the COVID-19 pandemic. CD4 enrichment then naive enrichment separated naive from memory CD4+ cells. V lost 1 base, J lost 3 bases, and 10 bases lay in between. Germline values: CDR1 KGHSH, CDR2 LQKENI. The CDR3 consists of 14 residues. The chain links TRBV18 to TRBJ2-7, with D uncertain. The sample comprised memory CD4+ T cells from PBMCs. This TCR was sampled from a human donor in good health. The CDR3 coding sequence is TGTGCCAGCTCACCACGCGACAAGCACTACGAGCAGTACTTC. This translates into CASSPRDKHYEQYF.